This T cell receptor (beta chain) stems from a study of shared clonotypes between healthy human individuals (TCRdb year 2020). With regard to the full study: The cohort comprised two women and a few men aged 18 to 49 years. For each donor, three plates each were used for CD4 naive and CD4 memory, two plates were used for CD8 naive, and one plate was used for CD8 memory. Blood TCR repertoires of a handful of healthy adults were deeply sequenced to estimate repertoire size and the extent of clonotype sharing between individuals. Different laboratories and diverse techniques were used to prepare libraries and sequence TCR repertoires, to increase sequencing depth and limit assay-specific biases. Per donor, leukapheresis produced somewhere between about 0.85 and 10 billion PBMCs.

Spanning cysteine to phenylalanine, the CDR3 consists of 13 amino acids. Only the CDR3 DNA stays, 39 bases, in frame from base 1. V is cut by 5 bases and J by 0 bases, and the space between the germline ends is 8 bases. As encoded in the germline V gene (reference sequence), CDR1 is MNHNY while CDR2 is SVGAGI. TCR CDR3 regions were amplified from genomic DNA by multiplex PCR using the deep immunoSEQ assay. Genomic DNA extracted from each cell subset was distributed evenly over all wells of several immunoSEQ 96-well plates, and each plate served as one replicate. For sorted subsets, roughly 200 ng of genomic DNA, equivalent to about 30,000 T cell genomes, went into each replicate PCR. The purified libraries were quantified using a Qubit 3.0 fluorometer, sized with a Bioanalyzer 2100, and then quantified again using the KAPA Library Quantification kit. Every immunoSEQ 96-well plate was sequenced on a separate single-read 150-cycle Illumina NextSeq 550 flow cell. Under the source paper's analysis protocol: Because only junctional sequences without quality scores were contained in the immunoSEQ output, filtering matching that applied to full-length reads could not be performed. Sequences were annotated with PyIR, a Python wrapper for IgBLAST v1.9, and V/J genes and CDR3 were assigned using IMGT germline references. Reads with weak V/J assignments (E-value above 1e-6), missing CDR3, stop codons, out-of-frame junctions, or ambiguous translated residues were removed. V3J clonotypes were defined by identical inferred V gene, J gene, and CDR3 amino acid sequence. To compute the percentage overlap between repertoires, the number of shared unique clonotypes was divided by the size of the smaller repertoire. Richness of each repertoire was evaluated using RTK rarefaction, the Chao1 estimator, and Recon v2.1 estimates of unobserved clonotypes. Generation probabilities for all TCRbeta clonotypes obtained by the gDNA method from a few donors were computed using OLGA. This is the immuneACCESS table as TCRdb keeps it, with only in-frame sequences that have V and J called. A part of the clones is gone; compared with another copy, unresolved V genes explain less than half, and the rest is unexplained. That table is the source of V, J and clone size, and D and trimming were worked out from the DNA. The sample profile shows 2,100,000 or so clones; roughly 95% of them were found once. In total, the top ten clones hold less than 0.15% of the sample.

Worth noting for this clone: The antigen it binds to is not known. Nothing much larger sits one base from this clone, and base qualities are not available. This CDR3 is also generated by other DNA sequences in the sample.

The paper as a whole reports these results and caveats: Naive subsets generally had larger estimated clonotype richness than memory subsets did. Because the study included only a small number of donors, the genetic and exposure-history diversity represented was limited. Pairwise subsampling led to the expectation that sequencing depth would affect the degree of clonotype sharing among donors. Only blood was sampled, and tissue TCR repertoires likely differ from those in blood. Clonotypes shared by all four sorted-subset donors showed higher generation probabilities than non-shared clonotypes. Even with the large sequencing depth, rarefaction of the sorted-subset datasets indicated that sequencing was incomplete. Sharing across a handful of donors was observed for about 5% of naive CD4, 3% to 3.5% of naive CD8, 2% to 2.5% of memory CD4, and about 0.38% of memory CD8 clonotypes.

Healthy HIV-negative adults with no recently reported acute infections or vaccinations were included as donors. All donors were Caucasian adults living in Nashville, Tennessee, USA. CD4+ T cells were enriched by magnetic negative selection, after which naive cells were positively selected on CD45RA and the negative fraction was taken as the memory subset. Blood was collected by leukapheresis, and PBMCs were isolated by Ficoll-Histopaque density gradient centrifugation and then cryopreserved in liquid nitrogen vapor phase. Purity and quantity of every magnetically sorted T cell population were checked by analytical flow cytometry. Each sorted fraction had its genomic DNA isolated and then quantified by UV absorbance on a Nanodrop 2000c.

Source material: naive CD4+ T cells sorted from blood. Reading the label with the study, this specimen's cell subset or site is: CD45RA+ positively selected. The sequence joins TRBV6-6 to TRBJ2-7; the D gene cannot be named for sure. The sequence derives from a man between 18 and 35 years old in good health. At the DNA level, the sequence is TGTGCCAGCAGTCGGACCCTCTCCTACGAGCAGTACTTC. Its protein reads: CASSRTLSYEQYF.